Reported below is one T cell receptor (beta chain). Its antigen is undetermined. The source of the sample is a study of shared clonotypes between healthy human individuals. The overall study: For every donor, three CD4 naive, three CD4 memory, two CD8 naive and one CD8 memory plates were used.

Each donor was a Caucasian adult residing in Nashville, Tennessee. Study-wide findings and caveats: Expectations were that clonotype sharing among donors would be affected by sequencing depth.

Repertoires were generated with immunoSEQ multiplex PCR, while TCRdb's copy carries only in-frame clones and drops some. Altogether around 2.5 million clones are present, 93% being singletons, with the ten largest covering about 0.38%. V gave up 4 bases and J gave up 5 bases; unmatched junction bases: 8. Per the germline V gene, CDR1 is SGHRS and CDR2 is YFSETQ. The CDR3 extends over 14 amino acids. The source material was naive CD4+ T cells from PBMCs. Subset denoted: CD45RA+ positively selected. The source is a man younger than 30 in good health. Some clones in this sample may be carry-over from other donors' samples. V usage is TRBV5-1 and J usage is TRBJ2-7, with 8 bases aligning to TRBD2. As DNA, the CDR3 is TGCGCCAGCAGCCCGGGACTAGTTGGCCACGAGCAGTACTTC. Translating gives CASSPGLVGHEQYF.